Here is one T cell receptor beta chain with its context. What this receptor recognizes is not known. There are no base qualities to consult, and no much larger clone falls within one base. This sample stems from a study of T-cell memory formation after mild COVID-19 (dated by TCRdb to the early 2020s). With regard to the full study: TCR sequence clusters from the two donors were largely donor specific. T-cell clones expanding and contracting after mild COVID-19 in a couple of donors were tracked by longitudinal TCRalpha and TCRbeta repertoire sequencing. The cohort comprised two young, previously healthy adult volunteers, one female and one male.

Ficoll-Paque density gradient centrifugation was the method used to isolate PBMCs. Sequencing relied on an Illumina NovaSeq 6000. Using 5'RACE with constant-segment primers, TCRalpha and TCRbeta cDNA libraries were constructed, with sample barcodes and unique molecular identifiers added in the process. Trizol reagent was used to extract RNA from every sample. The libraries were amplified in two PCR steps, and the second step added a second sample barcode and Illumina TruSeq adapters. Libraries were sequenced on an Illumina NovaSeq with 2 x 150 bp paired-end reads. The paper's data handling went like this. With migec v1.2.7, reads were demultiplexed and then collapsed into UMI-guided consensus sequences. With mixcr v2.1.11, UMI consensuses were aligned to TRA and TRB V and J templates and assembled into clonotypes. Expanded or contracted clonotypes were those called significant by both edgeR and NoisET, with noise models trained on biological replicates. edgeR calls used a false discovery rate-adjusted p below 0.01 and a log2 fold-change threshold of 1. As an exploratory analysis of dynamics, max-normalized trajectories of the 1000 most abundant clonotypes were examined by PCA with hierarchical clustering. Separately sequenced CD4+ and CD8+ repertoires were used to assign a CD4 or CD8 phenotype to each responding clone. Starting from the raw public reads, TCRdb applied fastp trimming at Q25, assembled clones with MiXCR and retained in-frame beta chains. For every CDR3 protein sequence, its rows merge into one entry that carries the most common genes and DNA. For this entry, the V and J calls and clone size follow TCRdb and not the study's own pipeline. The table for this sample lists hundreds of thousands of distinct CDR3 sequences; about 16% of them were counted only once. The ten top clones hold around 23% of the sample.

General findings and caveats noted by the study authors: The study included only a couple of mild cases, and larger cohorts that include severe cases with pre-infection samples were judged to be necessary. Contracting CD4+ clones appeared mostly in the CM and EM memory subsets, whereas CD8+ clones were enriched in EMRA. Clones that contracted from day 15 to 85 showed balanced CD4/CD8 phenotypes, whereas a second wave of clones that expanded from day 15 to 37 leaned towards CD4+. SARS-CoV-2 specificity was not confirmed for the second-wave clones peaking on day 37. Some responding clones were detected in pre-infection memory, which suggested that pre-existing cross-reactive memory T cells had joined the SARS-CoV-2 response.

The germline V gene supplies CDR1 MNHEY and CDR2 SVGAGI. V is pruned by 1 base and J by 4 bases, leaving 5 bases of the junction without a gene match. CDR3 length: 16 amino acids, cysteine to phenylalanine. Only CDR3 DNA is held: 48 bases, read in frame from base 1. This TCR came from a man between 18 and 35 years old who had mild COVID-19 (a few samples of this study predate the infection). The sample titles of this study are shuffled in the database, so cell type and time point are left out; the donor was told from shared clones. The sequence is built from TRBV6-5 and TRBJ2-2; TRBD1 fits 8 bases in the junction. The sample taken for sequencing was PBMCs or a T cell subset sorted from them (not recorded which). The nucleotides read TGTGCCAGCAGTTACTGGACAGGGTTAGGCACCGGGGAGCTGTTTTTT. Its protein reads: CASSYWTGLGTGELFF.